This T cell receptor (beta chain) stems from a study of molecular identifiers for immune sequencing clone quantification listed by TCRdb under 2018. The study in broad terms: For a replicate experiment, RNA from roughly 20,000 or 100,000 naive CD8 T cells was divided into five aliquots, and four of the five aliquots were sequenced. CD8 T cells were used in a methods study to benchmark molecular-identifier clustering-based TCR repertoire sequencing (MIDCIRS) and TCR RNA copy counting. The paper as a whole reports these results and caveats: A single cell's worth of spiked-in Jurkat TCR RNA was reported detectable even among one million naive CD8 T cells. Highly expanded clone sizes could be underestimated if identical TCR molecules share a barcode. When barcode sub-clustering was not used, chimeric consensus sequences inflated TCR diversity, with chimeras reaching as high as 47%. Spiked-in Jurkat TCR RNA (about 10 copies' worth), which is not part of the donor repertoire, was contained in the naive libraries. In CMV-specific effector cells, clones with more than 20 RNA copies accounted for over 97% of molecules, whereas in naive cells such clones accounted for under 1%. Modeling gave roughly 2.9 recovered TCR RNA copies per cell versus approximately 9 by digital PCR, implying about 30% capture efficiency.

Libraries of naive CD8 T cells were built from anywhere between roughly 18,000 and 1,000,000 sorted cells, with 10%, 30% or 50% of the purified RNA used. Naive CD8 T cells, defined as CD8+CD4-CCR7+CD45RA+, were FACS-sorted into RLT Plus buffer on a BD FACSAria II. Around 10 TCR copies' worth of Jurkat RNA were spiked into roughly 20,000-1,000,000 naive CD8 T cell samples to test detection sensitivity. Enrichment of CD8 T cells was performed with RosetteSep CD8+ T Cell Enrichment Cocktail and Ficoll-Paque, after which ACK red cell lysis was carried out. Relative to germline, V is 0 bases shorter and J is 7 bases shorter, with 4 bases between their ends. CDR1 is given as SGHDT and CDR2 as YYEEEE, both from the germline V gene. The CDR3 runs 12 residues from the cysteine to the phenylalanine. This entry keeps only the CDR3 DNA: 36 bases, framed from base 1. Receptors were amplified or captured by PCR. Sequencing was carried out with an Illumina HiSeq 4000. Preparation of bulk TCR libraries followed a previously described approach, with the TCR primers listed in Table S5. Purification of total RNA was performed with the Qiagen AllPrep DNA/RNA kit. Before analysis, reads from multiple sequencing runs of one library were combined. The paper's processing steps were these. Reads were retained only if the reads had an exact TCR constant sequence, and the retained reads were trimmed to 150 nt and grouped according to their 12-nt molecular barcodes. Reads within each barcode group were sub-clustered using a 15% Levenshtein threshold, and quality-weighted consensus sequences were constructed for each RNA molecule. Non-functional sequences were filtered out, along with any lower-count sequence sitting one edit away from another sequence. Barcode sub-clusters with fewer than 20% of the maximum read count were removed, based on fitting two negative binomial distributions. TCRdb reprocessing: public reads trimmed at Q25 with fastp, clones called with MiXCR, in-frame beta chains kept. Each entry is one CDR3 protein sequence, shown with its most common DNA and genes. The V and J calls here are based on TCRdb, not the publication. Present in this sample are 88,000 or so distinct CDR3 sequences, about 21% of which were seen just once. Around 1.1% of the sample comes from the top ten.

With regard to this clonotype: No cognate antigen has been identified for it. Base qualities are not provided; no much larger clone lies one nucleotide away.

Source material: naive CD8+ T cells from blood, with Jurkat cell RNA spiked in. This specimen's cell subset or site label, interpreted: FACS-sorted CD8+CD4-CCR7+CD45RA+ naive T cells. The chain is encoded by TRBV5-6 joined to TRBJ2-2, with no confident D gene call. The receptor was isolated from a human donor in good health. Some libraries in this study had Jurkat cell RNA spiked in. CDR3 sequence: CASSLGDGELFF. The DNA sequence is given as TGTGCCAGCAGCTTGGGCGACGGGGAGCTGTTTTTT.